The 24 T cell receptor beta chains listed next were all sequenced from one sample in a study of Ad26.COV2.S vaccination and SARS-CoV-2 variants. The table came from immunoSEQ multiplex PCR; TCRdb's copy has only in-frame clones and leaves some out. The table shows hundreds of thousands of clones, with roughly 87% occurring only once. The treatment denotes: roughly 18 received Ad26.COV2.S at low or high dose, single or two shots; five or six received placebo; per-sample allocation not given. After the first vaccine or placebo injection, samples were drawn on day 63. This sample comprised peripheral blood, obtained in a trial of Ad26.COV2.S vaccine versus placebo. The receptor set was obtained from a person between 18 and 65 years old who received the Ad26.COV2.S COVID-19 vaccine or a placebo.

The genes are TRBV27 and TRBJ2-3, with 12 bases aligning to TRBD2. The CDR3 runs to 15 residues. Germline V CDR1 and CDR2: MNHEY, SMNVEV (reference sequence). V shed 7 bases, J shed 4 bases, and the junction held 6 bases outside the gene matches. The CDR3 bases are TGTGCCAGCACCTTGACTAGCGGGGGATCAGATACGCAGTATTTT. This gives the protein CASTLTSGGSDTQYF.

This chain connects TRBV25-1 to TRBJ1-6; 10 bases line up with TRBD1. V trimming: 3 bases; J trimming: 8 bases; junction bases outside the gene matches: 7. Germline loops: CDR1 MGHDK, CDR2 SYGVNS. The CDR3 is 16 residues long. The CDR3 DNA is TGTGCCAGCAGTGATCCCGGACAGGGGGAATATTCACCCCTCCACTTT. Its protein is CASSDPGQGEYSPLHF.

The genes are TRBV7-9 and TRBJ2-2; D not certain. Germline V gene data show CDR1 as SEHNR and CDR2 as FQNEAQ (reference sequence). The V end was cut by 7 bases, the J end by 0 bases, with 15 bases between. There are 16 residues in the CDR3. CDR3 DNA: TGTGCCAGCACCATCTTGACGATGACGAACACCGGGGAGCTGTTTTTT. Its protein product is CASTILTMTNTGELFF.

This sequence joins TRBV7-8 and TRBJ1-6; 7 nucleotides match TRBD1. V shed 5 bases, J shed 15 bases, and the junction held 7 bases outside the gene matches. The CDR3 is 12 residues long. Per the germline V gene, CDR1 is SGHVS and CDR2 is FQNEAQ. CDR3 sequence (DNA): TGTGCCAGCAGCCCCGACAGGGTACGCCTCCACTTT. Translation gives CASSPDRVRLHF.

CDR3 bases: TGTGCCAGCAGCCCAAGGGGACTAGCGCAGGAGACCCAGTACTTC. Translation gives CASSPRGLAQETQYF. The chain uses TRBV6-2 or TRBV6-3 and TRBJ2-5; 10 bases match TRBD2. The trim removed 6 bases at V and 5 bases at J, leaving 9 bases unmatched. This CDR3 spans 15 amino acids. Germline assignment: CDR1 MNHEY and CDR2 SVGEGT.

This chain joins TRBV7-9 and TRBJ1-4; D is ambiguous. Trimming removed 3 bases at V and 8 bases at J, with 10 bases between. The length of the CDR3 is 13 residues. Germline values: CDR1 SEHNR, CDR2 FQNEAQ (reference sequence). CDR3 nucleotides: TGTGCCAGCAGCTTGAGGCTAGACGAAAAACTGTTTTTT. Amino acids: CASSLRLDEKLFF.

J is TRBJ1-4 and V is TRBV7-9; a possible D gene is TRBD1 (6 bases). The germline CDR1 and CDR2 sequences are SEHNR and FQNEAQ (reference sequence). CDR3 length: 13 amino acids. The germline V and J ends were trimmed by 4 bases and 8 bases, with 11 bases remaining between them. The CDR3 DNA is TGTGCCAGCAGCTCTCCGACAGGAGAAAAACTGTTTTTT. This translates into CASSSPTGEKLFF.

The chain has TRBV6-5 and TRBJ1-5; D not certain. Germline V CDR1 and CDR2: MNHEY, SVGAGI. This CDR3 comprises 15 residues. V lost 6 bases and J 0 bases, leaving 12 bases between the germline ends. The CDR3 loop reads CASSRQGHSNQPQHF. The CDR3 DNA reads TGTGCCAGCAGCAGACAAGGTCATAGCAATCAGCCCCAGCATTTT.

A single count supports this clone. DNA for the CDR3: TGTGCCAGCAGCCCTCGGGGAACCTATAACTATGGCTACACCTTC. Translation gives CASSPRGTYNYGYTF. The V call is TRBV11-1, the J call TRBJ1-2; D uncertain. Germline CDR1 is SGHAT and CDR2 is FQDESV (reference sequence). V dropped 5 bases and J dropped 1 base, with 14 bases sitting between them. This CDR3 spans 15 amino acids.

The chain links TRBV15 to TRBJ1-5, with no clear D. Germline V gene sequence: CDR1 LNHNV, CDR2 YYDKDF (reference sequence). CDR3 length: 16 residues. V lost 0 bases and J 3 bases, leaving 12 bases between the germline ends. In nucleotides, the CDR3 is TGTGCCACCAGCAGAGATCGAGGAACAGTCAATCAGCCCCAGCATTTT. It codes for CATSRDRGTVNQPQHF.

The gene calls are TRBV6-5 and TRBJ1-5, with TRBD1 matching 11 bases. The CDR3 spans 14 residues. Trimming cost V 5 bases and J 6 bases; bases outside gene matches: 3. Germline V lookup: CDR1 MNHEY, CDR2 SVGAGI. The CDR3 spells CASSRTGGGQPQHF. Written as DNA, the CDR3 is TGTGCCAGCAGTCGGACAGGGGGCGGTCAGCCCCAGCATTTT.

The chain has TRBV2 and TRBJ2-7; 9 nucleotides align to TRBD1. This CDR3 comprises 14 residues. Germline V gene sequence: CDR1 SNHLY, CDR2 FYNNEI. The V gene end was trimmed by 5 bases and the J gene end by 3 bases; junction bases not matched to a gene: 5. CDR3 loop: CASSWDRENYEQYF. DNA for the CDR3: TGTGCCAGCAGTTGGGACAGGGAAAACTACGAGCAGTACTTC. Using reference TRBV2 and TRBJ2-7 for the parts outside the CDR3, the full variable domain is EPEVTQTPSHQVTQMGQEVILRCVPISNHLYFYWYRQILGQKVEFLVSFYNNEISEKSEIFDDQFSVERPDGSNFTLKIRSTKLEDSAMYFCASSWDRENYEQYFGPGTRLTVT.

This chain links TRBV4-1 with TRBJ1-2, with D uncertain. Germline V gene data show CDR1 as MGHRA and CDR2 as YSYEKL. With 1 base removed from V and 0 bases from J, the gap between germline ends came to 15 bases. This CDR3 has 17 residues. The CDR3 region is CASSQVVAGLSNYGYTF. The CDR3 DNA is TGCGCCAGCAGCCAAGTCGTGGCAGGCCTCTCTAACTATGGCTACACCTTC.

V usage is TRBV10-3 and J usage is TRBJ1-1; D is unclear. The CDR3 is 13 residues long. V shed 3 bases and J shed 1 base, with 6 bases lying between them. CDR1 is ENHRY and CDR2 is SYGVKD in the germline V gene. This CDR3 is CAISDQRNTEAFF. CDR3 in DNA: TGTGCCATCAGTGATCAAAGGAACACTGAAGCTTTCTTT.

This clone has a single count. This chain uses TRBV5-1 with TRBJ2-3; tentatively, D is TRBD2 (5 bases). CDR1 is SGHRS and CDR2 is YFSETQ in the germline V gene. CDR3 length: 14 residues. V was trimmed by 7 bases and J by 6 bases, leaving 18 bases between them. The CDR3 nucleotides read TGCGCCAGCCGTAGCGAAGACGCCTGGGATACGCAGTATTTT. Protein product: CASRSEDAWDTQYF.

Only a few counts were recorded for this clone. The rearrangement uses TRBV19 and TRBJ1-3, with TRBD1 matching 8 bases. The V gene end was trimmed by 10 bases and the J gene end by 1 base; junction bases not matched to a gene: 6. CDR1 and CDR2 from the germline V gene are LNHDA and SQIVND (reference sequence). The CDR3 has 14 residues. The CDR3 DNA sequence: TGTGCCACCGACAGGGGCCTATCTGGAAACACCATATATTTT. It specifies CATDRGLSGNTIYF.

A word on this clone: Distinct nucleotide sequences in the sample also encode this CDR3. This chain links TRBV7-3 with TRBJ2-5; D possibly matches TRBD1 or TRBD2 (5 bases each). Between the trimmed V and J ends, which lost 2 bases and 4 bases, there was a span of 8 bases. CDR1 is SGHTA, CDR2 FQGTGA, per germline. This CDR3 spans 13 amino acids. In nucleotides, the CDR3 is TGTGCCAGCAGCTTAGGGGGTGGAGAGACCCAGTACTTC. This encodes CASSLGGGETQYF. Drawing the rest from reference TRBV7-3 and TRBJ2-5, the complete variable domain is GAGVSQTPSNKVTEKGKYVELRCDPISGHTALYWYRQSLGQGPEFLIYFQGTGAADDSGLPNDRFFAVRPEGSVSTLKIQRTERGDSAVYLCASSLGGGETQYFGPGTRLLVL.

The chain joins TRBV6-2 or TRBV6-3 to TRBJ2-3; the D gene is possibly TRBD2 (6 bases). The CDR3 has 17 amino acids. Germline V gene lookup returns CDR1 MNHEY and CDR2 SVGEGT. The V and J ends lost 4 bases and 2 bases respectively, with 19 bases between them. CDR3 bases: TGTGCCAGCAGTTCCGGTCCCGGACTAACAATCACAGATACGCAGTATTTT. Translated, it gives CASSSGPGLTITDTQYF.

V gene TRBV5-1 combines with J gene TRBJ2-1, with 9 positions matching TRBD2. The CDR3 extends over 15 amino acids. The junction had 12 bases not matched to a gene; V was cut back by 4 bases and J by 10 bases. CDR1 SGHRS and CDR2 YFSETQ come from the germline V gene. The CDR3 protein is CASSPLERGAGEQFF. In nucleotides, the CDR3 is TGCGCCAGCAGCCCCTTGGAGCGGGGGGCCGGGGAGCAGTTCTTC.

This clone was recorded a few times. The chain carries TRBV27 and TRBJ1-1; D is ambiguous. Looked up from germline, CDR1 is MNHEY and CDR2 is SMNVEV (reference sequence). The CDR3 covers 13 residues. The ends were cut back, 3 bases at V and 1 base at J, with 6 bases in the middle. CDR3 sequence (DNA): TGTGCCAGCAGTTTCCAGGCGAACACTGAAGCTTTCTTT. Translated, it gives CASSFQANTEAFF.

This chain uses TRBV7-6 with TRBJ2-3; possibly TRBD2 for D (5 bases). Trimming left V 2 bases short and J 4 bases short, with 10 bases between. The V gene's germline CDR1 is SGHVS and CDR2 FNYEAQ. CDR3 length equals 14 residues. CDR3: CASSLLSGPDTQYF. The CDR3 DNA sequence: TGTGCCAGCAGCTTACTGAGCGGCCCAGATACGCAGTATTTT.

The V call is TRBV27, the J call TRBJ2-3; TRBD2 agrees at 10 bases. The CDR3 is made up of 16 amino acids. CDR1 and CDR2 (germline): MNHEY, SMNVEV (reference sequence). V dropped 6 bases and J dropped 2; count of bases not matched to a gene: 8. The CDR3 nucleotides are TGTGCCAGCAGCGTAAGGACTAGCGGATTCACAGATACGCAGTATTTT. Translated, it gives CASSVRTSGFTDTQYF.

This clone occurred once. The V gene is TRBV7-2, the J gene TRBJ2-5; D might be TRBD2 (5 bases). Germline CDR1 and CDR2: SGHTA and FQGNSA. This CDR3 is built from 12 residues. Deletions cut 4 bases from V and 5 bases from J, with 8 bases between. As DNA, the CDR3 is TGTGCCAGCAGCTCGAGGGTGGAGACCCAGTACTTC. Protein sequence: CASSSRVETQYF.

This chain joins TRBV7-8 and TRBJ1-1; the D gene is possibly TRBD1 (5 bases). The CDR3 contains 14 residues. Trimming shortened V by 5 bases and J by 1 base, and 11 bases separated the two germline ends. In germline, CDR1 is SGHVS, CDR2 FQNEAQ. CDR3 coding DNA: TGTGCCAGCAGCATAGGAGGGGAGAACACTGAAGCTTTCTTT. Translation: CASSIGGENTEAFF.